This entry concerns a single TCR beta chain. This sample was included in a study of blood T cell repertoires in COVID-19. The CDR3 has 15 amino acids. Losses at the gene ends were 2 bases for V and 6 bases for J; bases not matched to a gene: 3. The germline V gene has CDR1 LNHDA and CDR2 SQIVND (reference sequence). TCRdb keeps only in-frame clones here, not all; method: immunoSEQ multiplex PCR. This sample has over 250,000 clones; roughly 86% occur once, and the top ten carry about 10%. The sequence derives from a man in his forties or fifties who had recovered from COVID-19. Sequenced: peripheral blood. V usage is TRBV19 and J usage is TRBJ2-2; 10 bases line up with TRBD2. The CDR3 nucleotides are TGTGCCAGTAGTATACTAGCGGGAGCCGCCGGGGAGCTGTTTTTT. It specifies CASSILAGAAGELFF.